This paragraph covers one T cell receptor beta chain sequence. As processed by the authors: How many nucleated cells were present was estimated from reference gene primer amplification. The assay was immunoSEQ multiplex PCR, and TCRdb's table has in-frame clones only and misses some. V and J calls and clone size are those listed in that table; D and trimming were worked out from the DNA. The sample contains approximately 280,000 clones, nearly 90% of which appear only once. The source of the sample is a study of blood T cell repertoires in COVID-19. The CDR3 extends over 14 amino acids. Trimming removed 3 bases at V and 6 bases at J, with 15 bases between. Germline CDR1 and CDR2: LNHDA and SQIVND (reference sequence).

The genes are TRBV19 and TRBJ2-7; TRBD1 is a possible D gene (6 bases). This receptor was identified in a woman between 18 and 29 years old with acute COVID-19. The sample comprised PBMCs or T cells enriched from blood (not recorded which). The CDR3 loop is CASSIPGHVCEQYF. DNA of the CDR3: TGTGCCAGTAGTATTCCGGGACATGTGTGCGAGCAGTACTTC.